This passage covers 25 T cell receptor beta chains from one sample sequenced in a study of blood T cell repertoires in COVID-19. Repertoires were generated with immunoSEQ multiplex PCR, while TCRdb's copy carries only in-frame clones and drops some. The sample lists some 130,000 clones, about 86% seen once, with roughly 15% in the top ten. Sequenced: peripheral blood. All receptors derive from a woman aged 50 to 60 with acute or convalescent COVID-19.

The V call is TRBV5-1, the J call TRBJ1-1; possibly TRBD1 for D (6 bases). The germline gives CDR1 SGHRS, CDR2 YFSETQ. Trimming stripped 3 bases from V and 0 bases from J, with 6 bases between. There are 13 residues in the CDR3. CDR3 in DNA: TGCGCCAGCAGCTCAGGGGTGAACACTGAAGCTTTCTTT. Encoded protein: CASSSGVNTEAFF.

CDR3 DNA: TGTGCCAGCGAGGACAGGGATCTCTATGAGCAGTTCTTC. Amino acid sequence: CASEDRDLYEQFF. The chain joins TRBV6-5 to TRBJ2-1, with 8 bases matching TRBD1. V shed 8 bases, J shed 8 bases, and the junction held 8 bases outside the gene matches. This CDR3 has 13 residues. The germline CDR1 and CDR2 sequences are MNHEY and SVGAGI.

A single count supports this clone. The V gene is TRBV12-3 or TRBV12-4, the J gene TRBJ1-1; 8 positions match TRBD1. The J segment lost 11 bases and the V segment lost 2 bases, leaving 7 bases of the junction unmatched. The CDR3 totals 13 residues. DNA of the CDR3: TGTGCCAGCAGTTTACAGGGGGCGATGGGGGCTTTCTTT. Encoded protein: CASSLQGAMGAFF.

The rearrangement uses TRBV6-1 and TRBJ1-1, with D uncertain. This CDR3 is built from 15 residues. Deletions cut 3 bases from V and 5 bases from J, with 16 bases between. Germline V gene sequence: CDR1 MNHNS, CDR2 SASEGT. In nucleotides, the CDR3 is TGTGCCAGCAGTGAGGCACCCAGATCGGGGACTGAAGCTTTCTTT. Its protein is CASSEAPRSGTEAFF.

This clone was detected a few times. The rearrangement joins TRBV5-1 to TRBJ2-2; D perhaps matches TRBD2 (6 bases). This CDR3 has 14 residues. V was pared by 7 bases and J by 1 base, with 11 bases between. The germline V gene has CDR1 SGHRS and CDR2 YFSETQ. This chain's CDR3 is CASWAGMNTGELFF. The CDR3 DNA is TGCGCCAGCTGGGCGGGGATGAACACCGGGGAGCTGTTTTTT.

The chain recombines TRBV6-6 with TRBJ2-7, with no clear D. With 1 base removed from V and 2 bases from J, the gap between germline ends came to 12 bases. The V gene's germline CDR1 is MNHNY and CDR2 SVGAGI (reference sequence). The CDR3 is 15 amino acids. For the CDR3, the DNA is TGTGCCAGCAGTTACTTTGATCCGAGGACCTACGAGCAGTACTTC. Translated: CASSYFDPRTYEQYF.

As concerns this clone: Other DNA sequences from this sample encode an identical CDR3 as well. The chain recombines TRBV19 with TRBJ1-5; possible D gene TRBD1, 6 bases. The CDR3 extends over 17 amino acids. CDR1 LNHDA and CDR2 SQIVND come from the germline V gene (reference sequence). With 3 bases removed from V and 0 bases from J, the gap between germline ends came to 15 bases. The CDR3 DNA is TGTGCCAGTAGTATTGGAGCCGACAGGTATAGCAATCAGCCCCAGCATTTT. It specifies CASSIGADRYSNQPQHF.

CDR3 DNA: TGTGCCAGCAGCTTAGAGTCAGGGGGTAACTCACCCCTCCACTTT. Translated: CASSLESGGNSPLHF. This chain joins TRBV11-2 and TRBJ1-6; 7 bases match TRBD1. CDR3 size: 15 residues. V was pared by 0 bases and J by 10 bases, with 6 bases of the junction left unmatched. Germline V gives CDR1 SGHAT, CDR2 FQNNGV.

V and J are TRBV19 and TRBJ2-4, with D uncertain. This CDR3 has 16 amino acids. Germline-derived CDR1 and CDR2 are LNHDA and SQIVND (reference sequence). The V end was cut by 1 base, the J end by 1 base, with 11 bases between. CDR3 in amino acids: CASSIGQGLAKNIQYF. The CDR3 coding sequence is TGTGCCAGTAGTATAGGACAAGGTCTGGCCAAAAACATTCAGTACTTC.

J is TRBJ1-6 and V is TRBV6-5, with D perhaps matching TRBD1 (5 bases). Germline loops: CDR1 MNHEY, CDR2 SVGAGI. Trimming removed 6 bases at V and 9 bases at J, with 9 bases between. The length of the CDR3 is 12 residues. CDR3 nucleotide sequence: TGTGCCAGCAGCCTTACAGGTTCACCCCTCCACTTT. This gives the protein CASSLTGSPLHF.

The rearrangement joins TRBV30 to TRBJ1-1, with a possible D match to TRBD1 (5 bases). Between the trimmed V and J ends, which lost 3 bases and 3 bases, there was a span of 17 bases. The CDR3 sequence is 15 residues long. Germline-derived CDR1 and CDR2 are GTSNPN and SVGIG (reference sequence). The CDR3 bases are TGTGCCTGGAGGCGGACACACGAGTCGTACACTGAAGCTTTCTTT. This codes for CAWRRTHESYTEAFF. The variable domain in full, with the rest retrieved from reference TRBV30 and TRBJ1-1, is SQTIHQWPATLVQPVGSPLSLECTVEGTSNPNLYWYRQAAGRGLQLLFYSVGIGQISSEVPQNLSASRPQDRQFILSSKKLLLSDSGFYLCAWRRTHESYTEAFFGQGTRLTVV.

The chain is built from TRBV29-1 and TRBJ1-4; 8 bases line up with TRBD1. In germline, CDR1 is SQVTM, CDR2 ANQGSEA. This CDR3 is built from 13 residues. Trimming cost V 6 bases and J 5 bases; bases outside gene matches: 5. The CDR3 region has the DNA TGCAGCGTCCAGGGGGCCCCAAATGAAAAACTGTTTTTT. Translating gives CSVQGAPNEKLFF.

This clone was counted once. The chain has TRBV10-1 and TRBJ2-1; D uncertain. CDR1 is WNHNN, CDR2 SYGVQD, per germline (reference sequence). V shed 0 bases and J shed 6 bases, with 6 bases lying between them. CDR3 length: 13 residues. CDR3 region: CASSESWPNEQFF. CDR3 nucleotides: TGCGCCAGCAGTGAGTCGTGGCCCAATGAGCAGTTCTTC.

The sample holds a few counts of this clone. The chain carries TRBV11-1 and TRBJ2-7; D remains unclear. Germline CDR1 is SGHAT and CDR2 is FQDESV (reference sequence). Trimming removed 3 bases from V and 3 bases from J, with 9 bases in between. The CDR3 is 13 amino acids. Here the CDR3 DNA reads TGTGCCAGCAGCTTTGGCACCGACTACGAGCAGTACTTC. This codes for CASSFGTDYEQYF.

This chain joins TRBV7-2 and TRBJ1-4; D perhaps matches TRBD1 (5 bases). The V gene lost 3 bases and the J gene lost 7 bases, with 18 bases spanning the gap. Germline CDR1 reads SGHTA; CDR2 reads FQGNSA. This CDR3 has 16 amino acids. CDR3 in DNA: TGTGCCAGCAGCTTGCAGGGAATGGGGTTAAGTGAAAAACTGTTTTTT. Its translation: CASSLQGMGLSEKLFF.

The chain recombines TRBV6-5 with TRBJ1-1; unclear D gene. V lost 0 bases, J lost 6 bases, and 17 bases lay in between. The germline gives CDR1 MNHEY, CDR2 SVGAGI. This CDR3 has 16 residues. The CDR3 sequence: CASSYSTPRGVAEAFF. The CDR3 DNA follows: TGTGCCAGCAGTTACTCGACACCTCGGGGAGTCGCTGAAGCTTTCTTT.

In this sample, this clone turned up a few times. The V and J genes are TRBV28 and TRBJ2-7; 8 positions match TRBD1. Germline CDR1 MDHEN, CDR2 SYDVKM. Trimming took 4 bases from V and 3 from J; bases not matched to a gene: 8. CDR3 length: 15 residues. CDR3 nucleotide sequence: TGTGCCAGCAGTTACGCCTGGACAGGGAGCTACGAGCAGTACTTC. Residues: CASSYAWTGSYEQYF.

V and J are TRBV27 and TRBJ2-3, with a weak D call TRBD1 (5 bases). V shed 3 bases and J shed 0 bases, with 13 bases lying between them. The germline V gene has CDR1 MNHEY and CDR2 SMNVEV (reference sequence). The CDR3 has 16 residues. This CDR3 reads CASSFLATASTDTQYF. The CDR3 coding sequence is TGTGCCAGCAGTTTTCTGGCGACAGCTAGCACAGATACGCAGTATTTT.

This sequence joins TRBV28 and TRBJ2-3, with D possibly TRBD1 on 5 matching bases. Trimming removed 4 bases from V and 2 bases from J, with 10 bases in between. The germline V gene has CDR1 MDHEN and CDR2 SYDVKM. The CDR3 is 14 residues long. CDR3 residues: CASSSGIYTDTQYF. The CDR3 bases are TGTGCCAGCAGTTCAGGGATCTACACAGATACGCAGTATTTT. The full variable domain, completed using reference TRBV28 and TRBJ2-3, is DVKVTQSSRYLVKRTGEKVFLECVQDMDHENMFWYRQDPGLGLRLIYFSYDVKMKEKGDIPEGYSVSREKKERFSLILESASTNQTSMYLCASSSGIYTDTQYFGPGTRLTVL.

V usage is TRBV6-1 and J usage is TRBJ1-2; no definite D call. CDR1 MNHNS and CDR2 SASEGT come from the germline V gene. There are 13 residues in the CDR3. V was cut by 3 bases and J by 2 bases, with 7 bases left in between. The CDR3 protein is CASSDSMNYGYTF. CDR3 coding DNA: TGTGCCAGCAGTGACAGTATGAACTATGGCTACACCTTC.

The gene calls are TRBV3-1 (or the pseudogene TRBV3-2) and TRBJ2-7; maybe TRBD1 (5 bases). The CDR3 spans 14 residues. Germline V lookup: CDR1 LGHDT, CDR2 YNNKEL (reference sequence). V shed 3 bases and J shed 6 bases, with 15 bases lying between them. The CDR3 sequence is CASSQVTDRTEQYF. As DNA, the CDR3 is TGTGCCAGCAGCCAGGTGACAGACCGGACCGAGCAGTACTTC.

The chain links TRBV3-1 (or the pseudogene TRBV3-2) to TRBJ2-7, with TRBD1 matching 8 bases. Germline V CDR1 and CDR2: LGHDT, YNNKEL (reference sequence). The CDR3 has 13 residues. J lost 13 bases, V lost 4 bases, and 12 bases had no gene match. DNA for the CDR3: TGTGCCAGCAGCCTACTGAGGACAGGGTCGGTTTACTTC. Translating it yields CASSLLRTGSVYF.

The CDR3 here is CASSLWGTGYEQYF. DNA for the CDR3: TGTGCCAGCAGCTTGTGGGGGACAGGCTACGAGCAGTACTTC. The V and J genes are TRBV7-2 and TRBJ2-7; 8 positions agree with TRBD1. V was clipped by 3 bases and J by 3 bases; unmatched bases: 4. Germline V gives CDR1 SGHTA, CDR2 FQGNSA. The CDR3 spans 14 residues.

CDR3: CASSVVPGSGANVLTF. The CDR3, as DNA: TGTGCCAGCAGCGTAGTGCCGGGATCTGGGGCCAACGTCCTGACTTTC. The chain joins TRBV9 to TRBJ2-6; tentative D call: TRBD2 (5 bases). Germline V lookup: CDR1 SGDLS, CDR2 YYNGEE. The CDR3 is made up of 16 amino acids. V dropped 0 bases and J dropped 1 base, with 8 bases sitting between them. Drawing the rest from reference TRBV9 and TRBJ2-6, the complete variable domain is DSGVTQTPKHLITATGQRVTLRCSPRSGDLSVYWYQQSLDQGLQFLIQYYNGEERAKGNILERFSAQQFPDLHSELNLSSLELGDSALYFCASSVVPGSGANVLTFGAGSRLTVL.

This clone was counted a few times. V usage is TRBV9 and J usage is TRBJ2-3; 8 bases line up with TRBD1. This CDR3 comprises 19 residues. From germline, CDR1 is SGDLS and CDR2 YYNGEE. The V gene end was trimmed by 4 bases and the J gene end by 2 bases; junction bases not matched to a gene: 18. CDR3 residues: CASSSNVLGTGETTDTQYF. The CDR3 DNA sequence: TGTGCCAGCAGCTCGAACGTCTTGGGGACAGGAGAAACCACAGATACGCAGTATTTT.